Within the sample, the clone carrying this T cell receptor beta chain is medium-sized. Its antigen is as yet unknown. The source of the sample is a study of T cell repertoires in cytomegalovirus infection. Study findings and constraints: There were carriers of CMV plus the relevant HLA, and cumulative public TCR beta family frequency identified them. There were HLA-C-restricted CMV-specific TCR beta clonotypes dominating the ex vivo response.

TCRdb passed the reads through MiXCR, listing each CDR3 protein once. The top ten clones hold approximately 19% of a sample with about 160,000 distinct CDR3 sequences, roughly 18% of them seen once. This TCR came from a human donor in good health (CMV status not recorded). Some clones in this sample may be carry-over from other donors' samples. Sequencing used CD8+ T cells from PBMCs.

The CDR3 nucleotides read TGTGCCAGCAGCTTAGGGACCACCCACACTTACAATGAGCAGTTCTTC. It is translated as CASSLGTTHTYNEQFF. The rearrangement uses TRBV7-2 and TRBJ2-1; D unclear. Germline CDR1 and CDR2: SGHTA and FQGNSA. V was trimmed by 1 base and J by 4 bases, leaving 14 bases between them. This CDR3 has 16 amino acids.